This entry is about one T cell receptor (beta chain). The sample is drawn from a study of early T cells in non-severe SARS-CoV-2 infection. TCRdb reanalysed the 5' RACE reads using MiXCR and keeps one entry per CDR3 protein. The sample includes some 45,000 distinct CDR3 sequences, around 6.8% seen only once; the top ten take 8% to 9.5%. The CDR3 runs to 15 residues. The V gene end was trimmed by 5 bases and the J gene end by 3 bases; junction bases not matched to a gene: 11. Looked up from germline, CDR1 is SGHRS and CDR2 is YFSETQ. The chain employs TRBV5-1 and TRBJ2-7, with 7 bases identical to TRBD1. The receptor was isolated from an adult who was a healthcare worker with PCR-confirmed SARS-CoV-2 infection or an uninfected control (not recorded which). Sequencing was done on a sample of whole blood. DNA for the CDR3: TGCGCCAGCAGTATTTTACCGGGACAGCTCTACGAGCAGTACTTC. It codes for CASSILPGQLYEQYF.